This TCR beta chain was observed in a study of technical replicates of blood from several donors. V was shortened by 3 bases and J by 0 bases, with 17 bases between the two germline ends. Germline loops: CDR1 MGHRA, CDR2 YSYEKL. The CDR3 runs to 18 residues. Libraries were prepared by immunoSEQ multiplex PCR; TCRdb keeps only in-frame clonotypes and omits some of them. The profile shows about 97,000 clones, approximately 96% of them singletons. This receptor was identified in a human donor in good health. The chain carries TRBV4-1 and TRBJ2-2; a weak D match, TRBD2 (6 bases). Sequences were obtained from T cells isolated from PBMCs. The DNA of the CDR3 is TGCGCCAGCAGCCACGGGGGAGCGGCCCTTTCGAACACCGGGGAGCTGTTTTTT. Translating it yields CASSHGGAALSNTGELFF.